Below are 9 T cell receptor beta chains sequenced from a single sample in a study. MiXCR, applied by TCRdb to the RT-PCR reads, yields one record per CDR3 protein. The repertoire has more than 600,000 distinct CDR3 sequences, 14% of them found once; the top ten carry roughly 4%. The sequencing sample was made of memory CD4+ T cells from blood. The origin of the receptors is a female donor in good health, serving as a healthy control.

This clonotype was seen ten or more times. V and J are TRBV5-1 and TRBJ2-1, with TRBD2 matching over 7 bases. The germline V gene encodes CDR1 SGHRS and CDR2 YFSETQ. The ends lost 4 bases at V and 6 bases at J; junction bases unmatched: 7. The CDR3 has 14 amino acids. Here the CDR3 reads CASSTPTSPNEQFF. CDR3 nucleotides: TGCGCCAGCAGCACCCCGACTAGCCCCAATGAGCAGTTCTTC.

The chain combines TRBV6-5 with TRBJ1-1; perhaps TRBD1 as D (6 bases). Trimming took 5 bases from V and 3 from J, leaving 10 bases between them. This CDR3 region has 13 residues. Germline loops: CDR1 MNHEY, CDR2 SVGAGI. The CDR3 protein is CASSTGSYTEAFF. The CDR3 DNA reads as TGTGCCAGCAGTACAGGGTCGTACACTGAAGCTTTCTTT.

This chain uses TRBV28 with TRBJ1-5, with a possible D match to TRBD1 (5 bases). CDR1 is MDHEN and CDR2 is SYDVKM in the germline V gene. CDR3 length: 15 residues. V lost 5 bases and J 1 base, leaving 12 bases between the germline ends. The CDR3 is CASSPLGVSNQPQHF. The CDR3 DNA is TGTGCCAGCAGTCCACTGGGGGTGAGCAATCAGCCCCAGCATTTT.

This rearrangement joins TRBV24-1 to TRBJ2-7; D uncertain. The ends were cut back, 6 bases at V and 2 bases at J, with 10 bases in the middle. Germline V CDR1 and CDR2: KGHDR, SFDVKD. There are 13 residues in the CDR3. In DNA form, the CDR3 reads TGTGCCACCAGTCCTGGCGATACCTACGAGCAGTACTTC. Its translation is CATSPGDTYEQYF.

This clonotype was recorded at least ten times. This chain connects TRBV7-9 to TRBJ2-7; D is perhaps TRBD1 or TRBD2 (7 bases each). Germline CDR1 SEHNR, CDR2 FQNEAQ (reference sequence). The CDR3 covers 15 residues. Trimming took off 5 bases at V and 6 bases at J, with 20 bases between the two ends. CDR3 in amino acids: CASSPGGQSLREQYF. The CDR3 bases are TGTGCCAGCAGCCCGGGGGGACAGTCTTTGCGCGAGCAGTACTTC. The full variable domain, in which reference TRBV7-9 and TRBJ2-7 provide the parts outside the CDR3, is DTGVSQNPRHKITKRGQNVTFRCDPISEHNRLYWYRQTLGQGPEFLTYFQNEAQLEKSRLLSDRFSAERPKGSFSTLEIQRTEQGDSAMYLCASSPGGQSLREQYFGPGTRLTVT.

This clonotype was seen a few times. The chain couples TRBV7-3 to TRBJ2-3; the match to TRBD2 covers 14 bases. The CDR3 covers 16 residues. Trimming took 5 bases from V and 4 from J; bases not matched to a gene: 5. Germline-derived CDR1 and CDR2 are SGHTA and FQGTGA. CDR3 region: CASSPTSGGAADTQYF. The CDR3 DNA reads TGTGCCAGCAGCCCGACTAGCGGGGGGGCCGCAGATACGCAGTATTTT.

This chain connects TRBV5-1 to TRBJ1-1; tentative D call: TRBD1 (5 bases). Trimming removed 2 bases from V and 3 bases from J, with 11 bases in between. CDR3 length equals 14 residues. The V gene's germline CDR1 is SGHRS and CDR2 YFSETQ. Here the CDR3 reads CASSFAGSDTEAFF. CDR3 in DNA: TGCGCCAGCAGCTTCGCAGGGTCGGACACTGAAGCTTTCTTT.

There are many counts of this clonotype. The chain joins TRBV7-2 to TRBJ1-1; 8 nucleotides line up with TRBD1. The germline V gene encodes CDR1 SGHTA and CDR2 FQGNSA. CDR3 length: 13 amino acids. The V segment lost 5 bases and the J segment 5 bases; nucleotides outside the gene matches: 4. This chain's CDR3 is CASSPNRGTEAFF. Written as DNA, the CDR3 is TGTGCCAGCAGCCCTAACAGGGGGACTGAAGCTTTCTTT. Complete variable domain (other parts from reference TRBV7-2 and TRBJ1-1): GAGVSQSPSNKVTEKGKDVELRCDPISGHTALYWYRQSLGQGLEFLIYFQGNSAPDKSGLPSDRFSAERTGGSVSTLTIQRTQQEDSAVYLCASSPNRGTEAFFGQGTRLTVV.

This clonotype was observed many times. V usage is TRBV6-5 and J usage is TRBJ2-6; possibly TRBD1 or TRBD2 for D (5 bases each). V lost 1 base and J lost 0, with 10 bases in between. The CDR3 spans 17 residues. The germline V gene encodes CDR1 MNHEY and CDR2 SVGAGI. The CDR3 bases are TGTGCCAGCAGTTACTTACCGGGACGCTCTGGGGCCAACGTCCTGACTTTC. Its protein is CASSYLPGRSGANVLTF.